The rows below give T cell receptor beta chains drawn from one sample of a study of T cell responses to AZD1222 COVID-19 vaccine. The table came from immunoSEQ multiplex PCR; TCRdb's copy has only in-frame clones and leaves some out. The sample includes 120,000 or so clones, 85% to 95% of them seen just once. The sequenced sample was peripheral blood, obtained 28 days after the second AZD1222 dose. These receptors were obtained from an adult who received the AZD1222 COVID-19 vaccine. CDR3s include the opening cysteine and the closing phenylalanine or tryptophan. A D gene is named only where the DNA matches it firmly. Clone size is not always given. Where it is, it says once, few, many or a class for expanded clones.

-	-	TRBV4-2	TRBJ1-3	CASSQGSDGNTIYF	TGTGCCAGCAGCCAAGGTTCAGATGGAAACACCATATATTTT
-	-	TRBV18	TRBJ2-3	CASSQLGSGTDTQYF	TGTGCCAGCTCACAACTAGGGTCTGGCACAGATACGCAGTATTTT
TRBD1	-	TRBV4-3	TRBJ1-6	CASSRARQGQNSPLHF	TGCGCCAGCAGCCGAGCTAGACAGGGCCAGAATTCACCCCTCCACTTT
-	-	TRBV27	TRBJ1-6	CASSLTGMDSPLHF	TGTGCCAGCAGTTTGACGGGAATGGATTCACCCCTCCACTTT
TRBD1	-	TRBV5-1	TRBJ2-7	CASSPNRQGHYEQYF	TGCGCCAGCAGCCCGAATAGACAGGGACACTACGAGCAGTACTTC
-	-	TRBV15	TRBJ1-5	CATSREGAISQPQHF	TGTGCCACCAGCAGAGAGGGCGCGATCAGTCAGCCCCAGCATTTT
-	once	TRBV11-3	TRBJ2-2	CASSFAGYTGELFF	TGTGCCAGCAGCTTCGCGGGGTACACCGGGGAGCTGTTTTTT
-	-	TRBV2	TRBJ1-2	CASSEAEGWGYTF	TGTGCCAGCAGTGAAGCAGAGGGGTGGGGCTACACCTTC
TRBD1	-	TRBV6-2/TRBV6-3	TRBJ1-5	CASSQQGGSNQPQHF	TGTGCCAGCAGTCAACAGGGGGGAAGCAATCAGCCCCAGCATTTT
TRBD1	-	TRBV5-1	TRBJ1-1	CASSSGQGVSEAFF	TGCGCCAGCAGCTCGGGACAGGGGGTTTCTGAAGCTTTCTTT
-	-	TRBV7-2	TRBJ2-5	CASSLLQEGETQYF	TGTGCCAGCAGCTTGCTACAAGAGGGAGAGACCCAGTACTTC
TRBD2	-	TRBV13	TRBJ2-6	CASTLLRWGGSSGANVLTF	TGTGCCAGCACCCTCCTCAGGTGGGGGGGAAGCTCTGGGGCCAACGTCCTGACTTTC
TRBD1	-	TRBV18	TRBJ1-4	CASSPTGQWSGNEKLFF	TGTGCCAGCTCACCAACGGGACAGTGGAGCGGGAATGAAAAACTGTTTTTT
-	-	TRBV5-6	TRBJ2-7	CASSSLSRRTDYEQYF	TGTGCCAGCAGCTCGTTGAGTAGAAGGACAGATTACGAGCAGTACTTC
-	once	TRBV5-5	TRBJ2-5	CASSPLGYQETQYF	TGTGCCAGCAGCCCCTTGGGGTACCAAGAGACCCAGTACTTC
-	-	TRBV12-2	TRBJ2-2	CASRSQREFPPGELFF	TGTGCAAGTCGCTCACAGCGGGAGTTCCCCCCCGGGGAGCTGTTTTTT
TRBD1	-	TRBV3-1/TRBV3-2	TRBJ1-2	CASSPDRVYGYTF	TGTGCCAGCAGCCCGGACAGGGTTTATGGCTACACCTTC
TRBD2	-	TRBV6-2/TRBV6-3	TRBJ2-3	CASSWRGVLQGTQYF	TGTGCCAGCAGTTGGCGGGGGGTCCTACAGGGAACGCAGTATTTT
-	-	TRBV3-1/TRBV3-2	TRBJ2-1	CASSQDGGGPYNEQFF	TGTGCCAGCAGCCAAGATGGCGGGGGCCCCTACAATGAGCAGTTCTTC
TRBD1	-	TRBV12-3/TRBV12-4	TRBJ1-2	CASSTLTGDGYTF	TGTGCCAGCAGTACTTTGACAGGGGATGGCTACACCTTC
-	-	TRBV11-2	TRBJ1-3	CASSLDIVSGNTIYF	TGTGCCAGCAGCTTAGATATAGTATCTGGAAACACCATATATTTT
TRBD1	once	TRBV6-5	TRBJ1-4	CASSYSTGGNEKLFF	TGTGCCAGCAGTTACTCGACAGGGGGTAATGAAAAACTGTTTTTT
-	-	TRBV5-1	TRBJ1-2	CASSLMGGRGMDNYGYTF	TGCGCCAGCAGCTTGATGGGTGGTCGGGGCATGGATAACTATGGCTACACCTTC
TRBD1	-	TRBV4-1	TRBJ2-1	CASSLTGTGHNEQFF	TGCGCCAGCAGCCTCACGGGGACAGGTCACAATGAGCAGTTCTTC
TRBD2	once	TRBV9	TRBJ2-2	CASWGRGSGSSTGELFF	TGTGCCAGCTGGGGAAGGGGGAGCGGGAGTTCTACCGGGGAGCTGTTTTTT
-	-	TRBV9	TRBJ2-3	CASSVGSSLADTQYF	TGTGCCAGCAGCGTAGGGTCTAGCCTGGCAGATACGCAGTATTTT
TRBD1	-	TRBV19	TRBJ2-1	CASSPQGDSYNEQFF	TGTGCCAGTAGTCCACAGGGGGATTCCTACAATGAGCAGTTCTTC
TRBD1	-	TRBV29-1	TRBJ2-5	CSVAERGGRETQYF	TGCAGCGTTGCGGAAAGAGGGGGCCGGGAGACCCAGTACTTC
-	-	TRBV29-1	TRBJ2-3	CSVLTRSDTQYF	TGCAGCGTTTTGACTAGATCGGATACGCAGTATTTT
-	-	TRBV3-1/TRBV3-2	TRBJ2-3	CASSQPSGASTDTQYF	TGTGCCAGCAGCCAACCGTCAGGGGCTAGCACAGATACGCAGTATTTT
-	-	TRBV7-9	TRBJ1-3	CASSLGTENGNTIYF	TGTGCCAGCAGCTTAGGGACGGAAAATGGAAACACCATATATTTT
-	-	TRBV29-1	TRBJ2-5	CSVVRVQETQYF	TGCAGCGTTGTCAGGGTTCAAGAGACCCAGTACTTC
TRBD2	-	TRBV6-1	TRBJ2-5	CASSEVGLAGGREETQYF	TGTGCCAGCAGTGAAGTGGGACTGGCGGGGGGTCGGGAAGAGACCCAGTACTTC
TRBD2	-	TRBV5-1	TRBJ2-3	CASRGTSGPADTQYF	TGCGCCAGCAGGGGGACTAGCGGTCCGGCGGATACGCAGTATTTT
-	once	TRBV6-5	TRBJ2-1	CASSYSFDGDPNEQFF	TGTGCCAGCAGTTACTCATTTGACGGGGATCCCAATGAGCAGTTCTTC
-	-	TRBV18	TRBJ1-2	CASSPGGGYTF	TGTGCCAGCTCACCGGGGGGTGGCTACACCTTC
-	-	TRBV6-1	TRBJ2-1	CASSEIATPYNEQFF	TGTGCCAGCAGTGAAATCGCGACACCCTACAATGAGCAGTTCTTC
-	once	TRBV11-2	TRBJ1-1	CASSVGAGDTEAFF	TGTGCCAGCAGCGTCGGGGCAGGGGACACTGAAGCTTTCTTT
-	-	TRBV27	TRBJ1-1	CASSSPGRIYTEAFF	TGTGCCAGCAGTTCCCCAGGGAGGATTTACACTGAAGCTTTCTTT
-	-	TRBV6-4	TRBJ1-6	CASSDSVGSPLHF	TGTGCCAGCAGTGATTCCGTCGGGTCACCCCTCCACTTT
TRBD1	-	TRBV11-2	TRBJ1-2	CASSLGGRGGDGYTF	TGTGCCAGCAGTTTAGGGGGCAGGGGCGGCGATGGCTACACCTTC
-	-	TRBV21-1	TRBJ2-5	CASSKVEETQYF	TGTGCCAGCAGCAAAGTAGAAGAGACCCAGTACTTC
-	-	TRBV3-1/TRBV3-2	TRBJ1-5	CASSQGTGPQHF	TGTGCCAGCAGCCAGGGAACGGGGCCCCAGCATTTT
-	-	TRBV19	TRBJ1-1	CASSIFMLTEAFF	TGTGCCAGTAGTATTTTCATGCTCACTGAAGCTTTCTTT
-	-	TRBV7-3	TRBJ2-1	CASSLSFSARWSEQFF	TGTGCCAGCAGCTTAAGTTTTAGCGCAAGGTGGAGTGAGCAGTTCTTC
-	-	TRBV9	TRBJ2-1	CASSVGPPSYNEQFF	TGTGCCAGCAGCGTAGGCCCACCCTCCTACAATGAGCAGTTCTTC
TRBD1	-	TRBV5-4	TRBJ2-2	CASGQGNTGELFF	TGTGCCTCGGGACAGGGGAACACCGGGGAGCTGTTTTTT
-	-	TRBV19	TRBJ2-6	CASSIMSSLTGANVLTF	TGTGCCAGTAGTATAATGAGTAGTTTGACTGGGGCCAACGTCCTGACTTTC
-	-	TRBV2	TRBJ2-3	CASRWASGTDTQYF	TGTGCCAGCAGATGGGCTAGCGGCACAGATACGCAGTATTTT
-	-	TRBV19	TRBJ2-4	CASSLQTGTGTKNIQYF	TGTGCCAGTAGTTTACAAACAGGGACCGGGACCAAAAACATTCAGTACTTC
-	-	TRBV6-5	TRBJ1-1	CASSSTTQVNTEAFF	TGTGCCAGCAGTTCCACGACACAAGTAAACACTGAAGCTTTCTTT
-	-	TRBV25-1	TRBJ1-6	CASSRGTNNSPLHF	TGTGCCAGCAGTCGAGGGACGAATAATTCACCCCTCCACTTT
-	-	TRBV25-1	TRBJ1-1	CASSGGWGSDTEAFF	TGTGCCAGCAGTGGGGGGTGGGGGTCGGACACTGAAGCTTTCTTT
TRBD2	-	TRBV9	TRBJ2-7	CASSEVAGASEQYF	TGTGCCAGCAGCGAAGTAGCGGGAGCAAGCGAGCAGTACTTC
-	-	TRBV3-1/TRBV3-2	TRBJ1-4	CASSQVWGGWRKLFF	TGTGCCAGCAGCCAAGTTTGGGGGGGTTGGAGAAAACTGTTTTTT
TRBD1	-	TRBV7-2	TRBJ1-2	CASSLVGTADYGYTF	TGTGCCAGCAGCTTAGTCGGGACAGCTGACTATGGCTACACCTTC
-	-	TRBV12-3/TRBV12-4	TRBJ1-1	CASSLTANTEAFF	TGTGCCAGCAGTCTTACAGCGAACACTGAAGCTTTCTTT